The 9 T cell receptor beta chains listed next were all sequenced from one sample in a study of shared clonotypes between healthy human individuals. Only in-frame clones appear in the TCRdb table, and some are missing; sequencing was by immunoSEQ multiplex PCR. In the table there are 2 million to 2.5 million clones, 90% to 97% of which are singletons. The sequenced sample consisted of naive CD4+ T cells sorted from blood. This sample's subset: CD45RA+ positively selected. The receptors come from a man aged 18 to 29 in good health.

This chain joins TRBV5-1 and TRBJ2-1; 13 nucleotides align to TRBD2. J gave up 2 bases and V 4 bases, and 3 bases lay outside the gene matches. CDR3 length equals 16 residues. Germline assignment: CDR1 SGHRS and CDR2 YFSETQ. CDR3 amino acids: CASSATSGGAYNEQFF. Here the CDR3 DNA reads TGCGCCAGCAGCGCCACTAGCGGGGGGGCCTACAATGAGCAGTTCTTC.

The V gene is TRBV10-2, the J gene TRBJ2-2; weak D call: TRBD1 (5 bases). This CDR3 is 13 amino acids long. Germline V lookup: CDR1 WSHSY, CDR2 SAAADI. V shed 5 bases and J shed 6 bases, with 10 bases lying between them. In nucleotides, the CDR3 is TGCGCCAGCAGTCCCAGACAGCCCGGGGAGCTGTTTTTT. Translated: CASSPRQPGELFF.

V and J are TRBV27 and TRBJ2-2; 10 nucleotides align to TRBD2. This CDR3 is built from 20 residues. V lost 5 bases, J lost 0 bases, and 15 bases stayed unmatched. CDR1 and CDR2 (germline): MNHEY, SMNVEV (reference sequence). The CDR3 protein is CASSLFGLAEILANTGELFF. The CDR3 DNA sequence: TGTGCCAGCAGTCTATTCGGACTAGCGGAGATCCTAGCGAACACCGGGGAGCTGTTTTTT.

This chain joins TRBV5-8 and TRBJ2-2, with a tentative D call TRBD1 (6 bases). The germline V gene encodes CDR1 SGHTS and CDR2 YDEGEE. The CDR3 runs to 16 residues. The V and J ends lost 4 bases and 2 bases respectively, with 15 bases between them. CDR3 amino acids: CASSPTDRTNTGELFF. The DNA for the CDR3 is TGTGCCAGCAGCCCCACCGACAGGACAAACACCGGGGAGCTGTTTTTT. Full variable domain (missing parts from reference TRBV5-8 and TRBJ2-2): EAGVTQSPTHLIKTRGQQATLRCSPISGHTSVYWYQQALGLGLQFLLWYDEGEERNRGNFPPRFSGRQFPNYSSELNVNALELEDSALYLCASSPTDRTNTGELFFGEGSRLTVL.

This rearrangement joins TRBV6-5 to TRBJ1-1; possibly TRBD1 for D (6 bases). CDR3 length: 14 amino acids. V gave up 4 bases and J gave up 4 bases, with 13 bases separating them. Per germline, CDR1 MNHEY and CDR2 SVGAGI. CDR3 loop: CASSSTTGGTEAFF. CDR3 sequence (DNA): TGTGCCAGCAGTTCAACGACAGGAGGCACTGAAGCTTTCTTT.

This clone was detected only once. The chain joins TRBV10-2 to TRBJ2-4; D not certain. Deletions cut 3 bases from V and 8 bases from J, with 11 bases between. Per the germline V gene, CDR1 is WSHSY and CDR2 is SAAADI. The CDR3 loop spans 13 amino acids. CDR3 amino acids: CASSDLGPDIQYF. The CDR3 nucleotides are TGCGCCAGCAGTGATCTCGGACCGGACATTCAGTACTTC.

V and J are TRBV5-1 and TRBJ2-7, with D possibly TRBD1 on 6 matching bases. Germline V gives CDR1 SGHRS, CDR2 YFSETQ. Between the trimmed V and J ends, which lost 6 bases and 0 bases, there was a span of 16 bases. The CDR3 totals 15 residues. CDR3 in amino acids: CASTPGAQGSYEQYF. CDR3 DNA sequence: TGCGCCAGCACCCCAGGGGCACAGGGCTCCTACGAGCAGTACTTC.

The chain couples TRBV29-1 to TRBJ1-3; unclear D gene. Germline V gives CDR1 SQVTM, CDR2 ANQGSEA. The CDR3 is 11 residues long. Trimming took 4 bases from V and 4 from J, leaving 5 bases between them. For the CDR3, the DNA is TGCAGCGTTGGGACGGGAAACACCATATATTTT. It yields the protein CSVGTGNTIYF.

The chain links TRBV11-2 to TRBJ1-1; possible D gene TRBD1, 5 bases. Germline CDR1 SGHAT, CDR2 FQNNGV. The CDR3 spans 15 residues. V gave up 4 bases and J gave up 0 bases, with 12 bases separating them. The CDR3, as DNA: TGTGCCAGCAGCTCCTCTGGGACGGTGAACACTGAAGCTTTCTTT. Translated, it gives CASSSSGTVNTEAFF.